One and the same sample provided the 17 T cell receptor beta chains below, sequenced in a study of beta chain features in type 1 diabetes. Reverse transcription of all isolated RNA meant that expressed TCRB transcripts were sequenced. TCRdb keeps only in-frame clones here, not all; method: immunoSEQ multiplex PCR. Found here are just over 600,000 clones, roughly a sixth of them singletons; the top ten hold about 0.097%. Sample: naive CD4+ T cells from blood. These receptor sequences come from a man in his late teens or twenties in good health.

This clone occurred a few times. The chain links TRBV6-5 to TRBJ2-1; the match to TRBD1 covers 8 bases. The germline V gene has CDR1 MNHEY and CDR2 SVGAGI. J gave up 4 bases and V 6 bases, and 8 bases lay outside the gene matches. The CDR3 consists of 15 residues. CDR3 coding DNA: TGTGCCAGCAGCCGCGACAGGGGAATTTACAATGAGCAGTTCTTC. Encoded protein: CASSRDRGIYNEQFF.

In this sample, this clone turned up a few times. This chain uses TRBV28 with TRBJ2-7; D is unclear. This CDR3 comprises 12 residues. Trimming pared 4 bases from V and 3 bases from J, leaving 7 bases between. Germline values: CDR1 MDHEN, CDR2 SYDVKM. The CDR3 coding sequence is TGTGCCAGCAGTTGGGCCTACTACGAGCAGTACTTC. It specifies CASSWAYYEQYF. The whole variable domain, remainder taken from reference TRBV28 and TRBJ2-7, is DVKVTQSSRYLVKRTGEKVFLECVQDMDHENMFWYRQDPGLGLRLIYFSYDVKMKEKGDIPEGYSVSREKKERFSLILESASTNQTSMYLCASSWAYYEQYFGPGTRLTVT.

This clone was picked up a small number of times. V gene TRBV7-9 combines with J gene TRBJ2-2; D may be TRBD1 (6 bases). Per the germline V gene, CDR1 is SEHNR and CDR2 is FQNEAQ (reference sequence). V dropped 1 base and J dropped 6 bases, with 9 bases sitting between them. This CDR3 is built from 14 residues. The CDR3 bases are TGTGCCAGCAGCTTAGGGACAGTGGCCGGGGAGCTGTTTTTT. The encoded protein is CASSLGTVAGELFF. Variable domain in full (rest from reference TRBV7-9 and TRBJ2-2): DTGVSQNPRHKITKRGQNVTFRCDPISEHNRLYWYRQTLGQGPEFLTYFQNEAQLEKSRLLSDRFSAERPKGSFSTLEIQRTEQGDSAMYLCASSLGTVAGELFFGEGSRLTVL.

The V call is TRBV19, the J call TRBJ2-1, with 10 nucleotides matching TRBD2. Germline CDR1 and CDR2: LNHDA and SQIVND (reference sequence). The V and J ends lost 7 bases and 9 bases, in that order; junction bases with no gene match: 15. The length of the CDR3 is 16 residues. The CDR3 DNA follows: TGTGCCAGTACCCCGGGACTAGCGTTCACCTCCGGTGAGCAGTTCTTC. Amino acid sequence: CASTPGLAFTSGEQFF.

The chain combines TRBV7-3 with TRBJ2-3; a weak D match, TRBD2 (5 bases). The CDR3 is 14 amino acids. Deletions cut 6 bases from V and 2 bases from J, with 12 bases between. Germline CDR1 and CDR2: SGHTA and FQGTGA. This CDR3 reads CASSRGLTTDTQYF. In DNA, the CDR3 is TGTGCCAGCAGTCGCGGACTCACCACAGATACGCAGTATTTT.

A few counts support this clone. This chain joins TRBV28 and TRBJ1-4; 9 nucleotides align to TRBD1. There are 18 residues in the CDR3. V was pared by 7 bases and J by 0 bases, with 12 bases of the junction left unmatched. Germline lookup yields CDR1 MDHEN and CDR2 SYDVKM. In nucleotides, the CDR3 is TGTGCCAGCATCTCGTACAGGGGGCTTTACACAACTAATGAAAAACTGTTTTTT. It encodes CASISYRGLYTTNEKLFF.

This clone occurred a few times. V and J are TRBV9 and TRBJ1-5, with 7 bases that match TRBD1. This CDR3 has 16 residues. Unmatched junction bases numbered 4, after V lost 0 bases and J lost 1 base. Germline values: CDR1 SGDLS, CDR2 YYNGEE. The CDR3 coding sequence is TGTGCCAGCAGCGTAGGAGGGGGCGAAAGCAATCAGCCCCAGCATTTT. As protein: CASSVGGGESNQPQHF. The complete variable domain, with remaining parts taken from reference TRBV9 and TRBJ1-5, reads DSGVTQTPKHLITATGQRVTLRCSPRSGDLSVYWYQQSLDQGLQFLIQYYNGEERAKGNILERFSAQQFPDLHSELNLSSLELGDSALYFCASSVGGGESNQPQHFGDGTRLSIL.

The rearrangement links TRBV28 to TRBJ1-5, with TRBD1 identical over 8 bases. V was clipped by 4 bases and J by 6 bases; unmatched bases: 23. The CDR3 spans 20 residues. Per the germline V gene, CDR1 is MDHEN and CDR2 is SYDVKM. CDR3 sequence (DNA): TGTGCCAGCAGTTCCCCGTCACTCGGACAGGGTGGTTCGCGTGGTCAGCCCCAGCATTTT. It is translated as CASSSPSLGQGGSRGQPQHF.

The V gene is TRBV7-9, the J gene TRBJ2-1; perhaps TRBD1 as D (6 bases). The CDR3 sequence is 15 residues long. CDR1 is SEHNR, CDR2 FQNEAQ, per germline (reference sequence). Trimming pared 4 bases from V and 7 bases from J, leaving 17 bases between. CDR3 nucleotides: TGTGCCAGCAGCTCGGGACACCTCGAGGCAAATGAGCAGTTCTTC. It specifies CASSSGHLEANEQFF.

Remarks on this clone: Other DNA variants within this sample encode the same CDR3. The chain uses TRBV2 and TRBJ2-1; 7 bases match TRBD1. The junction had 8 bases not matched to a gene; V was cut back by 11 bases and J by 1 base. There are 14 residues in the CDR3. Germline CDR1 and CDR2: SNHLY and FYNNEI. The CDR3 loop is CASRGRGSYNEQFF. CDR3 coding DNA: TGTGCCTCCCGAGGCAGGGGGTCCTACAATGAGCAGTTCTTC.

This chain connects TRBV4-3 to TRBJ2-3, with 11 positions matching TRBD2. The CDR3 is 17 residues long. The ends lost 2 bases at V and 4 bases at J; junction bases unmatched: 8. The germline V gene encodes CDR1 LGHNA and CDR2 YSLEER. The CDR3 loop is CASSQLLAGARSDTQYF. CDR3 coding DNA: TGCGCCAGCAGCCAACTACTAGCGGGGGCCCGTTCAGATACGCAGTATTTT.

The chain combines TRBV28 with TRBJ2-3; possible D gene TRBD1, 5 bases. CDR1 and CDR2 (germline): MDHEN, SYDVKM. Trimming shortened V by 2 bases and J by 1 base, and 7 bases separated the two germline ends. This CDR3 is 14 amino acids long. CDR3 sequence reads: CASSLIGGTDTQYF. In DNA form, the CDR3 reads TGTGCCAGCAGTTTAATAGGGGGCACAGATACGCAGTATTTT.

The chain is built from TRBV28 and TRBJ2-3; the match to TRBD2 covers 7 bases. The V and J ends lost 4 bases and 0 bases, in that order; junction bases with no gene match: 1. The germline gives CDR1 MDHEN, CDR2 SYDVKM. This CDR3 has 14 amino acids. The CDR3 protein is CASSSGGSTDTQYF. CDR3 nucleotides: TGTGCCAGCAGTTCGGGGGGTAGCACAGATACGCAGTATTTT.

This clone was counted a few times. The V and J genes are TRBV30 and TRBJ2-7; a possible D gene is TRBD1 (5 bases). This CDR3 is built from 11 residues. Germline V gene sequence: CDR1 GTSNPN, CDR2 SVGIG (reference sequence). The V and J ends lost 4 bases and 3 bases respectively, with 7 bases between them. The DNA for the CDR3 is TGTGCCTGGACCACAGGCTACGAGCAGTACTTC. Translated: CAWTTGYEQYF.

This clone was seen a few times. The V gene is TRBV4-1, the J gene TRBJ1-2; D is undetermined. Germline lookup yields CDR1 MGHRA and CDR2 YSYEKL. The CDR3 runs 15 residues. Trimming left V 4 bases short and J 2 bases short, with 14 bases between. The CDR3 here is CASSPGLQLNYGYTF. In DNA form, the CDR3 reads TGCGCCAGCAGCCCAGGCCTACAGTTGAACTATGGCTACACCTTC.

The chain employs TRBV9 and TRBJ1-2; the D gene is possibly TRBD1 (5 bases). V lost 4 bases to trimming and J lost 4 bases, with 14 bases between them. The CDR3 consists of 14 residues. Germline lookup yields CDR1 SGDLS and CDR2 YYNGEE. The CDR3 nucleotides are TGTGCCAGCAGCTTGAGCAGGGATGGCTATGGCTACACCTTC. It yields the protein CASSLSRDGYGYTF.

This clone showed up just a few times. The chain joins TRBV29-1 to TRBJ2-5; D gene unclear. V gave up 0 bases and J gave up 3 bases, with 14 bases separating them. CDR3 size: 15 residues. Germline loops: CDR1 SQVTM, CDR2 ANQGSEA. CDR3 protein: CSVEDYVRTKETQYF. CDR3 nucleotide sequence: TGCAGCGTTGAAGATTACGTAAGGACGAAAGAGACCCAGTACTTC.